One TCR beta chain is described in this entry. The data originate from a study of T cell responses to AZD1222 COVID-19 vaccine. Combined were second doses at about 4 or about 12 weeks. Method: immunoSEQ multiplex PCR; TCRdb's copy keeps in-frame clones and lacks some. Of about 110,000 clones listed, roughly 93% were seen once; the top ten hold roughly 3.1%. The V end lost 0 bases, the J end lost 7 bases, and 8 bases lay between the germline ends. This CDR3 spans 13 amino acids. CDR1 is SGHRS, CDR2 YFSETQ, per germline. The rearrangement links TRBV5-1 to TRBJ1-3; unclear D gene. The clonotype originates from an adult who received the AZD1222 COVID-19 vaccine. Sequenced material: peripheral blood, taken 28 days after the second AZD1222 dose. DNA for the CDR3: TGCGCCAGCAGCTTGGGTGAAAGGAACACCATATATTTT. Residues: CASSLGERNTIYF.